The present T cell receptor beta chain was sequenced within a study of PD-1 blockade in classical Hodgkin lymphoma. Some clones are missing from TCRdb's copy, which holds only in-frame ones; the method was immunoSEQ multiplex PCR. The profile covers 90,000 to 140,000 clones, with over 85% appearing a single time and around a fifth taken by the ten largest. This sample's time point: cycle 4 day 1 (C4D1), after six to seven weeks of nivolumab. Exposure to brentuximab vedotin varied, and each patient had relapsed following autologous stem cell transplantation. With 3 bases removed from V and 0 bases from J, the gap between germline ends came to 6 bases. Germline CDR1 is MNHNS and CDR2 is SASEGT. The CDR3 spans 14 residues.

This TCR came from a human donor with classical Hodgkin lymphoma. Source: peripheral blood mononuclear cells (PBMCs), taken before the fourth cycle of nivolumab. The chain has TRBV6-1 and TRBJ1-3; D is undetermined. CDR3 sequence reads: CASSDQVSGNTIYF. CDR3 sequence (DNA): TGTGCCAGCAGTGATCAGGTCTCTGGAAACACCATATATTTT.